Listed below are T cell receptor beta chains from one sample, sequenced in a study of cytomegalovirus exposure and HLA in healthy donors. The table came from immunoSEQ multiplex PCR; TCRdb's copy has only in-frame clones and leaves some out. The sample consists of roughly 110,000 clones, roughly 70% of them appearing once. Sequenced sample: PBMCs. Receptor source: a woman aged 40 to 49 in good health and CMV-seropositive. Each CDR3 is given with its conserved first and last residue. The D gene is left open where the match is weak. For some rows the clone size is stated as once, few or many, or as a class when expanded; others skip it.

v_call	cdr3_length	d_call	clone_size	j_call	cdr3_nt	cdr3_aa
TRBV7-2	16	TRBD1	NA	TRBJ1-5	TGTGCCAGCAGCTCGGGACAGCCTTTAAGCAATCAGCCCCAGCATTTT	CASSSGQPLSNQPQHF
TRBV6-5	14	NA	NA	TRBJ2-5	TGTGCCAGCAGCGATCAGCGGACCCAAGAGACCCAGTACTTC	CASSDQRTQETQYF
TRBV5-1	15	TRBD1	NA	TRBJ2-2	TGCGCCAGCAGCCCAGGGACAGGGAACACCGGGGAGCTGTTTTTT	CASSPGTGNTGELFF
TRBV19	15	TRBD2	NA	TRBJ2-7	TGTGCCAGTAGTATCGAGCGGGGGAGGTCCTACGAGCAGTACTTC	CASSIERGRSYEQYF
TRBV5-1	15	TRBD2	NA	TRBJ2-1	TGCGCCAGCAGTCCTCCGGGACTAGCGACCAATGAGCAGTTCTTC	CASSPPGLATNEQFF
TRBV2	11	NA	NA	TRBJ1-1	TGTGCCAGCAGGCAGGATTTACAAGCTTTCTTT	CASRQDLQAFF
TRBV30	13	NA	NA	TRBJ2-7	TGTGCCTGGAGTGTACTGCGTGGTGACGAGCAGTACTTC	CAWSVLRGDEQYF
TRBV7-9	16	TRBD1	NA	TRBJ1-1	TGTGCCAGCAGCCGAGGGGGCTCACAGAGTGGCACTGAAGCTTTCTTT	CASSRGGSQSGTEAFF
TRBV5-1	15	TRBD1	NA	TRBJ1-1	TGCGCCAGCAGCCAAGGGACAGCCGAGAACACTGAAGCTTTCTTT	CASSQGTAENTEAFF
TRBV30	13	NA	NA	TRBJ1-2	TGTGCCTGGAGTCACGGTAATAACTATGGCTACACCTTC	CAWSHGNNYGYTF
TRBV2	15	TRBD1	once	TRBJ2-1	TGTGCCAGCAGTGAGGACAGGGGGTCCTACAATGAGCAGTTCTTC	CASSEDRGSYNEQFF
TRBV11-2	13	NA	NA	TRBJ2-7	TGTGCCAGCAGCCAGGACAGCTCCTACGAGCAGTACTTC	CASSQDSSYEQYF
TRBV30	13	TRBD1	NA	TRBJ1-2	TGTGCCTGGGCCACCACACCAGGGGGCGGCTACACCTTC	CAWATTPGGGYTF
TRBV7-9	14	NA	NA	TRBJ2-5	TGTGCCAGCAGCTTAGGGCAGGGGTGGGAGACCCAGTACTTC	CASSLGQGWETQYF
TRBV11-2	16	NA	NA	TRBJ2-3	TGTGCCAGCAGCTTAATCGACTTAAGTTCTTCAGATACGCAGTATTTT	CASSLIDLSSSDTQYF
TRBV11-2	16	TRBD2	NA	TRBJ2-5	TGTGCCAGCAGCTTAGGGCGCGGCGGGAGGCAAGAGACCCAGTACTTC	CASSLGRGGRQETQYF
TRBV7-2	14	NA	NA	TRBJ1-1	TGTGCCAGCAGCTTAGCCAATTTCGACAGAGAAGCTTTCTTT	CASSLANFDREAFF
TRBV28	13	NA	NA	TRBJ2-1	TGTGCCAGCAGTTTAAACGCCAACCCAGGGGAGTTCTTC	CASSLNANPGEFF
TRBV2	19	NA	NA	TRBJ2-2	TGTGCCAGCAAGGGACAGGGCGGTAGCGGGGCATTGGGCACCGGGGAGCTGTTTTTT	CASKGQGGSGALGTGELFF